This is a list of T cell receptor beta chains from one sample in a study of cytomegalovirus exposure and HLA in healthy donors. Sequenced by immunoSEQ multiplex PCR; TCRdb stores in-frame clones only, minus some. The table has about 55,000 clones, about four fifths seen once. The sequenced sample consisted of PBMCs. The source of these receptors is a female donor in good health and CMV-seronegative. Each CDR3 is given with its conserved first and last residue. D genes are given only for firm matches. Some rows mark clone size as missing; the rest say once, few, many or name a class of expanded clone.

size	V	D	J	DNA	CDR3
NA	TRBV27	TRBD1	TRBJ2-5	TGTGCCAGCAGGCTACAGGGGATTGGGGAGACCCAGTACTTC	CASRLQGIGETQYF
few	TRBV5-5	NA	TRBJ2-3	TGTGCCAGCAGCACCACAGGGACCCGCACAGATACGCAGTATTTT	CASSTTGTRTDTQYF
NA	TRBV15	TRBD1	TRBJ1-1	TGTGCCACCAGCCCCTCCGGGGACAGGCACTTCATGAACACTGAAGCTTTCTTT	CATSPSGDRHFMNTEAFF
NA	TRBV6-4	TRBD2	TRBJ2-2	TGTGCCAGCAGTGAGAGTAGCGGGGACACCGGGGAGCTGTTTTTT	CASSESSGDTGELFF
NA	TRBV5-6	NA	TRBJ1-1	TGTGCCAGCAGCTCCTACCCCAAGGGGACTGAAGCTTTCTTT	CASSSYPKGTEAFF
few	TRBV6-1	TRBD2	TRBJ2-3	TGTGCCAGCAGTGAAGCCATAGCGGGGGGGAGCACAGATACGCAGTATTTT	CASSEAIAGGSTDTQYF
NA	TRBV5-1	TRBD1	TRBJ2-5	TGCGCCAGCAGCCATTTCCGTATGGGACAGGGGGCCGCACGTGAGACCCAGTACTTC	CASSHFRMGQGAARETQYF
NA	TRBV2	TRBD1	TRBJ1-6	TGTGCCAGCATCCAGGGGGCGAATTCACCCCTCCACTTT	CASIQGANSPLHF
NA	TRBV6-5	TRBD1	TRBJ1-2	TGTGCCAGCAGGGGACAGGGGATAAACTATGGCTACACCTTC	CASRGQGINYGYTF
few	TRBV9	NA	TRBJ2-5	TGTGCCAGCAGCCCCCGTTATGTCCAAGAGACCCAGTACTTC	CASSPRYVQETQYF
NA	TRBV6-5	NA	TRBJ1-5	TGTGCCAGCAGTTACTCACAGACATCCCTGCCCCAGCATTTT	CASSYSQTSLPQHF
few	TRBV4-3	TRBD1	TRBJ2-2	TGCGCCAGCAGCCAAAGACAGGGGGCTGTGACCGGGGAGCTGTTTTTT	CASSQRQGAVTGELFF
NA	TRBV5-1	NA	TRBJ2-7	TGCGCCAGCAGCTTTACAGGCGTATCCTACGAGCAGTACTTC	CASSFTGVSYEQYF
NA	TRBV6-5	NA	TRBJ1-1	TGTGCCAGCAGCGAGCGAAGGACATCCACTGAAGCTTTCTTT	CASSERRTSTEAFF
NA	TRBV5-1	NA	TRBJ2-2	TGCGCCAGCAGCTTTAGTGCCACCGGGGAGCTGTTTTTT	CASSFSATGELFF
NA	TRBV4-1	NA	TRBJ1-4	TGCGCCAGCAGCCAAGTAGCCTGGTCTAATGAAAAACTGTTTTTT	CASSQVAWSNEKLFF
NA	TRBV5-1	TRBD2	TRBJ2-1	TGCGCCAGCAGCTTGAGCGGGGGGCCGTACAATGAGCAGTTCTTC	CASSLSGGPYNEQFF
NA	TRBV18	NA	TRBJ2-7	TGTGCCAGCTCCCCAGGACAGTCCTTCTACGAGCAGTACTTC	CASSPGQSFYEQYF
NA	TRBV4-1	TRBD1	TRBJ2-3	TGCGCCAGCAGCCAAGATAGGGACAGGGGCTCAGATACGCAGTATTTT	CASSQDRDRGSDTQYF
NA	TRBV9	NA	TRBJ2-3	TGTGCCAGCAGCGTGGCTAGCCTGGGAGATACGCAGTATTTT	CASSVASLGDTQYF
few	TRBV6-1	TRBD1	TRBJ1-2	TGTGCCAGCAACCGAGACGCTCAGGGGGGATATGGCTACACCTTC	CASNRDAQGGYGYTF